This T cell receptor (beta chain) was sequenced during a study of T cell responses to AZD1222 COVID-19 vaccine. Broader study findings: Only a handful of AZD1222 recipients, several in all, had baseline seropositivity. Breadth and depth of Spike-specific TCRs rose after two AZD1222 doses.

CDR3 length equals 11 residues. In germline, CDR1 is MNHEY, CDR2 SVGEGT. V was clipped by 3 bases and J by 7 bases, with 6 bases between them. The assay was immunoSEQ multiplex PCR, and TCRdb's table has in-frame clones only and misses some. The sample holds 90,000 to 120,000 clones, roughly 87% seen once. This clone was counted between two and nine times. As yet, its antigen is unknown. Material: peripheral blood, obtained on day 0 of AZD1222 vaccination. The chain recombines TRBV6-2 or TRBV6-3 with TRBJ1-1, with D hard to call. The sequence came from an adult in good health. The DNA for the CDR3 is TGTGCCAGCAGTTATGCTAGTGAAGCTTTCTTT. Its protein product is CASSYASEAFF.